A selection of T cell receptor beta chains follows, all from one sample in a study of regulatory T cells in long-lasting Graves disease. MiXCR, applied by TCRdb to the multiplex PCR reads, yields one record per CDR3 protein. The data show 300,000 to 350,000 distinct CDR3 sequences, around 20% seen once. The specimen comprised peripheral blood mononuclear cells (PBMCs), sampled when the disease was refractory, from a patient treated with antithyroid drugs. These TCRs come from a female donor with Graves disease. Both conserved end residues are part of each CDR3. D genes are given only for firm matches. Size tells how often a clone was seen (once, few, many) or the class of an expanded clone, and some rows leave it out.

>.|TRBJ2-2|TRBV5-6|14|.
TGTGCCAGCAGCCTCTTGGAGGAAAGCTGGGAGCTGTTTTTT
CASSLLEESWELFF
>.|TRBJ1-1|TRBV20-1|15|many
TGCAGTGCTAGGGCAAAGACAGACATGAACACTGAAGCTTTCTTT
CSARAKTDMNTEAFF
>TRBD2|TRBJ2-5|TRBV5-1|15|few
TGCGCCAGCAGTGGTTCTAGCGGGTACCAAGAGACCCAGTACTTC
CASSGSSGYQETQYF
>.|TRBJ2-3|TRBV6-5|15|.
TGTGCCAGCAGTTACGCAACCGATGTCACAGATACGCAGTATTTT
CASSYATDVTDTQYF
>.|TRBJ1-2|TRBV12-3/TRBV12-4|12|many
TGTGCCAGCAGTTTAAGACATCATGGCTACACCTTC
CASSLRHHGYTF
>.|TRBJ1-4|TRBV7-2|15|few
TGTGCCAGCAGCTTATTTAAGAGGCTTAATGAAAAACTGTTTTTT
CASSLFKRLNEKLFF
>.|TRBJ2-7|TRBV2|11|many
TGTGCCAGCAGTGAGTCGGGACAGCAGTACTTC
CASSESGQQYF
>.|TRBJ2-7|TRBV3-1|13|.
TGTGCCAGCAGCCCCTTCAAGTCTGGCGAGCAGTACTTC
CASSPFKSGEQYF
>.|TRBJ1-5|TRBV19|15|few
TGTGCCAGTAGTATATATGGGCAGAGCAATCAGCCCCAGCATTTT
CASSIYGQSNQPQHF
>.|TRBJ2-7|TRBV20-1|12|few
TGCAGTGCTGTATCCGGAACCTACGAGCAGTACTTC
CSAVSGTYEQYF
>.|TRBJ1-1|TRBV6-1|13|many
TGTGCCAGCAGAAGCAGGGGTTACACTGAAGCTTTCTTT
CASRSRGYTEAFF
>TRBD1|TRBJ1-1|TRBV7-9|15|.
TGTGCCAGCAGCTTAGGGACAGGGGGAAAAACTGAAGCTTTCTTT
CASSLGTGGKTEAFF
>.|TRBJ1-2|TRBV2|12|.
TGTGCCAGCAGTGTAGGTACCTATGGCTACACCTTC
CASSVGTYGYTF
>.|TRBJ2-7|TRBV6-2/TRBV6-3|13|many
TGTGCCATCAGTGAGGAGGGGGGAAACGAGCAGTACTTC
CAISEEGGNEQYF
>.|TRBJ2-5|TRBV11-2|17|many
TGTGCCAGCAGCTTAGATATGGAAAGCTATATCCAAGAGACCCAGTACTTC
CASSLDMESYIQETQYF
>.|TRBJ1-2|TRBV19|14|few
TGTGCCAGTAGTATGACGCGGGGGAAGCGGGGCTACACCTTC
CASSMTRGKRGYTF
>.|TRBJ2-5|TRBV7-9|12|.
TGTGCCAGCAGCGTAATCGGGAAGACCCAGTACTTC
CASSVIGKTQYF
>.|TRBJ2-5|TRBV6-1|12|many
TGTGCCAGCACAATGGCTAGTTCGATCCAGTACTTC
CASTMASSIQYF